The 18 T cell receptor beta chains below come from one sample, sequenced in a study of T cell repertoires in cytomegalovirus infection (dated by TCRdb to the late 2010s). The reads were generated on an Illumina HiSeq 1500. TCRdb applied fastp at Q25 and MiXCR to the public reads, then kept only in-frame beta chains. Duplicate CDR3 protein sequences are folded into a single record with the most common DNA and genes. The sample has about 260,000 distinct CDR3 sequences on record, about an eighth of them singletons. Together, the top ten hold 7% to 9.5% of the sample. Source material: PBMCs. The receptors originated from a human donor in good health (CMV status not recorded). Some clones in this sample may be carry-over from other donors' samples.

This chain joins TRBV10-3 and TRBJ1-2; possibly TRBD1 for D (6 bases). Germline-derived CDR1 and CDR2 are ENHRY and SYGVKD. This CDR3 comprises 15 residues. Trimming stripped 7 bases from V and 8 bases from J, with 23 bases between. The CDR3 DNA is TGTGCCATCAACACGGCGGGGGCGCAGCCTGGCGGCTACACCTTC. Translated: CAINTAGAQPGGYTF.

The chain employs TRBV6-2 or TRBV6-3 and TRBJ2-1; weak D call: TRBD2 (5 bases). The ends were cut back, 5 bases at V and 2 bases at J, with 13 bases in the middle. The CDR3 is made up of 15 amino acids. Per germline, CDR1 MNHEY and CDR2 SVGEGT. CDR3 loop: CASSQLVVTYNEQFF. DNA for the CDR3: TGTGCCAGCAGTCAACTAGTGGTTACCTACAATGAGCAGTTCTTC.

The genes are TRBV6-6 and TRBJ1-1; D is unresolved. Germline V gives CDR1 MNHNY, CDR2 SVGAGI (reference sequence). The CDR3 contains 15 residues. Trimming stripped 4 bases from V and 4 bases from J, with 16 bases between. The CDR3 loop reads CASSSLFLPSTEAFF. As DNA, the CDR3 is TGTGCCAGCAGTTCCCTCTTTTTGCCAAGCACTGAAGCTTTCTTT.

The CDR3 protein is CSVEVGFSWGQNTEAFF. The DNA of the CDR3 is TGCAGCGTTGAAGTTGGGTTCTCGTGGGGACAGAACACTGAAGCTTTCTTT. This chain links TRBV29-1 with TRBJ1-1; perhaps TRBD1 as D (6 bases). CDR1 SQVTM and CDR2 ANQGSEA come from the germline V gene. Trimming took 1 base from V and 1 from J, leaving 19 bases between them. The CDR3 is 17 amino acids.

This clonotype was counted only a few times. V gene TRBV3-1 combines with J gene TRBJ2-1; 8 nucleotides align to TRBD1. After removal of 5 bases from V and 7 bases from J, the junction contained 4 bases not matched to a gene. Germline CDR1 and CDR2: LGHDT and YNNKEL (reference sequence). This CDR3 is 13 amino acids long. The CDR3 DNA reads TGTGCCAGCAGCGAGGACAGGGCGAATGAGCAGTTCTTC. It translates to CASSEDRANEQFF.

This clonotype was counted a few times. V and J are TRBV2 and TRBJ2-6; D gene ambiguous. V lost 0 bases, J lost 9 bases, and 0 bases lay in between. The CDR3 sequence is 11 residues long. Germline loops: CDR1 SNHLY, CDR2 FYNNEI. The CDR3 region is CASSEANVLTF. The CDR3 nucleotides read TGTGCCAGCAGTGAAGCCAACGTCCTGACTTTC.

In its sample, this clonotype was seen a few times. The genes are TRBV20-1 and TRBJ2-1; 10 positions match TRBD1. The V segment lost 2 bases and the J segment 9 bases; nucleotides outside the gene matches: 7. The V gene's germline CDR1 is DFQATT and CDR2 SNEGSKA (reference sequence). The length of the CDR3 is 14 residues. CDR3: CSARRGQGFSEQFF. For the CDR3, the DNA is TGCAGTGCTAGACGGGGACAGGGGTTTAGTGAGCAGTTCTTC.

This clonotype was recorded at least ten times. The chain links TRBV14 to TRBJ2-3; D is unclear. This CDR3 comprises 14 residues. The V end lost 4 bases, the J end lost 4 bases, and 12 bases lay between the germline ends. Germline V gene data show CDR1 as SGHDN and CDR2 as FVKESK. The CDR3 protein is CASSPTIVPDTQYF. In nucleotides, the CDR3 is TGTGCCAGCAGCCCGACGATCGTCCCAGATACGCAGTATTTT. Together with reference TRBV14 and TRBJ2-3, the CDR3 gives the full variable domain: EAGVTQFPSHSVIEKGQTVTLRCDPISGHDNLYWYRRVMGKEIKFLLHFVKESKQDESGMPNNRFLAERTGGTYSTLKVQPAELEDSGVYFCASSPTIVPDTQYFGPGTRLTVL.

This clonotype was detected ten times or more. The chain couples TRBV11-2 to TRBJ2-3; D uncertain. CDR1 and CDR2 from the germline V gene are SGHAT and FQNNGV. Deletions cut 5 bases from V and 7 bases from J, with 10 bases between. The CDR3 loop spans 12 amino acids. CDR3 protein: CASSPEAYTQYF. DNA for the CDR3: TGTGCCAGCAGCCCAGAAGCGTATACGCAGTATTTT. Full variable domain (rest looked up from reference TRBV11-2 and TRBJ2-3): EAGVAQSPRYKIIEKRQSVAFWCNPISGHATLYWYQQILGQGPKLLIQFQNNGVVDDSQLPKDRFSAERLKGVDSTLKIQPAKLEDSAVYLCASSPEAYTQYFGPGTRLTVL.

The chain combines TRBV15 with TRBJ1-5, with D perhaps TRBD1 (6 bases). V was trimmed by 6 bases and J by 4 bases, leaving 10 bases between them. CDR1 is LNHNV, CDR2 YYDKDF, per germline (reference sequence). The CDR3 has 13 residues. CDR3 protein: CATSQGRNQPQHF. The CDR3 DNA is TGTGCCACCAGTCAGGGGAGAAATCAGCCCCAGCATTTT.

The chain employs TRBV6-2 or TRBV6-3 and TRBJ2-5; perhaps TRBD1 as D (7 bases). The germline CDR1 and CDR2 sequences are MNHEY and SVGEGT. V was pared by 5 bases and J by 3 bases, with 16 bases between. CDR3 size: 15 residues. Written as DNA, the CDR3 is TGTGCCAGCAGTACGGCGGGACAGATAAAAGAGACCCAGTACTTC. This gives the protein CASSTAGQIKETQYF.

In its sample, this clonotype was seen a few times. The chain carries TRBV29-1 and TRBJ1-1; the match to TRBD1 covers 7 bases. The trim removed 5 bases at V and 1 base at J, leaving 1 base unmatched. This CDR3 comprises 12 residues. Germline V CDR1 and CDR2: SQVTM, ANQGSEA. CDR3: CSVNRGNTEAFF. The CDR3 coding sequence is TGCAGCGTTAACAGGGGGAACACTGAAGCTTTCTTT.

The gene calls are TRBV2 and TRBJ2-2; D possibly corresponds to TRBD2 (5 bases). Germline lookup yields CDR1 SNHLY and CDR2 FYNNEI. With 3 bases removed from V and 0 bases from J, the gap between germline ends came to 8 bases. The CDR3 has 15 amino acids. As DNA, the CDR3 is TGTGCCAGCAGTGAGTCAGCGGCGAACACCGGGGAGCTGTTTTTT. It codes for CASSESAANTGELFF.

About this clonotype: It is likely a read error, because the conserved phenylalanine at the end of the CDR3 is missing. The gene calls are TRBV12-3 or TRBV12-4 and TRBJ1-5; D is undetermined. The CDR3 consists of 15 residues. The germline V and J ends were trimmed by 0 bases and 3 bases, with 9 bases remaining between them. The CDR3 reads CASSLAVTPNQPQHY. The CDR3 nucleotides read TGTGCCAGCAGTTTAGCTGTCACACCCAATCAGCCCCAGCATTAT.

The CDR3 spells CASSYPTGEAFF. The CDR3 coding sequence is TGTGCCAGCAGTTACCCGACAGGTGAAGCTTTCTTT. The J gene is TRBJ1-1, the V gene TRBV6-6, with TRBD1 as a possible D gene (6 bases). The CDR3 has 12 amino acids. Trimming removed 2 bases from V and 7 bases from J, with 8 bases in between. Per germline, CDR1 MNHNY and CDR2 SVGAGI (reference sequence).

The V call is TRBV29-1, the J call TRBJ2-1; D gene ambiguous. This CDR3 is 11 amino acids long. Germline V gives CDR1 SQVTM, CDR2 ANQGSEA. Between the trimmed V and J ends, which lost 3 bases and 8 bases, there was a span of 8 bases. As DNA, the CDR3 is TGCAGCGTTGATGAACGTTATGAGCAGTTCTTC. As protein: CSVDERYEQFF.

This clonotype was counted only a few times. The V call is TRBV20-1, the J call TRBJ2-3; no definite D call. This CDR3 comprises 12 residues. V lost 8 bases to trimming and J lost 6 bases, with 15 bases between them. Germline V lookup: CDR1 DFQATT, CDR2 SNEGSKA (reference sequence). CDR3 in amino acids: CSPKTGVDTQYF. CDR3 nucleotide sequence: TGCAGTCCTAAAACTGGTGTCGATACGCAGTATTTT.

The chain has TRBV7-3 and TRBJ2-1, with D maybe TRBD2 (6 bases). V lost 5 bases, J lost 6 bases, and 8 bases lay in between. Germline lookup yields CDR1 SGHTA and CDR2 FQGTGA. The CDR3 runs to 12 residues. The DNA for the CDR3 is TGTGCCAGCAGCAACGGGGGCAATGAGCAGTTCTTC. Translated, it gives CASSNGGNEQFF.